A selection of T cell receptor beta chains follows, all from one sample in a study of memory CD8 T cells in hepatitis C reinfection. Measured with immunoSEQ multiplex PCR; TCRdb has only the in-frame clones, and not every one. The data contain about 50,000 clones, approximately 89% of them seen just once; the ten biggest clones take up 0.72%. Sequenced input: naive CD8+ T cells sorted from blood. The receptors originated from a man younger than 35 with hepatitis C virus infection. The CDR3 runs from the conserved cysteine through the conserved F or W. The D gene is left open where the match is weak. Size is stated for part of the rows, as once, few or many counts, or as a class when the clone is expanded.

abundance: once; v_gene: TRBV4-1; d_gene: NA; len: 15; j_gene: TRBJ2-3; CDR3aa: CASSQEARGTDTQYF; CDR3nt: TGCGCCAGCAGCCAAGAGGCCAGAGGGACAGATACGCAGTATTTT
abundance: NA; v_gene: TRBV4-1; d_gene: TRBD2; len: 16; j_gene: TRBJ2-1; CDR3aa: CASSRDLAEAYNEQFF; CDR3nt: TGCGCCAGCAGCCGGGACCTAGCGGAGGCTTACAATGAGCAGTTCTTC
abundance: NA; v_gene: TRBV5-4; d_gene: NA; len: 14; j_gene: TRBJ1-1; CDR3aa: CASSPNSFWTEAFF; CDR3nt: TGTGCCAGCAGCCCGAACTCCTTTTGGACTGAAGCTTTCTTT
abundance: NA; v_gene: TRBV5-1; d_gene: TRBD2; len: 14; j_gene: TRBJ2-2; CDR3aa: CASSLAGYTGELFF; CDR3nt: TGCGCCAGCAGTCTAGCGGGGTACACCGGGGAGCTGTTTTTT
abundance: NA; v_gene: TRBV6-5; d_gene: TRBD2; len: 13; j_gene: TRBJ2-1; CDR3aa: CASSPVGGFEQFF; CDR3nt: TGTGCCAGCAGCCCCGTGGGGGGGTTTGAGCAGTTCTTC
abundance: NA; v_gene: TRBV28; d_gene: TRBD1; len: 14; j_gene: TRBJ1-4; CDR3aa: CASSPDRGNEKLFF; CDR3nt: TGTGCCAGCAGCCCCGACAGGGGCAATGAAAAACTGTTTTTT
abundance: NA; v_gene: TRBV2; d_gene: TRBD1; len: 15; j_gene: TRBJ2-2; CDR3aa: CASRGTGGNTGELFF; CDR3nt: TGTGCCAGCAGGGGGACAGGGGGGAACACCGGGGAGCTGTTTTTT
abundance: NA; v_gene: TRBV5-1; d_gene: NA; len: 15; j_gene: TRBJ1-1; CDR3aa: CASRPGWGMNTEAFF; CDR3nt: TGCGCCAGCAGACCTGGATGGGGCATGAACACTGAAGCTTTCTTT
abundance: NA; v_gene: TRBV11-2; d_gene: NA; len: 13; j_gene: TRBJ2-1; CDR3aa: CASSLELLPEQFF; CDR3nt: TGTGCCAGCAGCTTAGAACTGTTGCCCGAGCAGTTCTTC
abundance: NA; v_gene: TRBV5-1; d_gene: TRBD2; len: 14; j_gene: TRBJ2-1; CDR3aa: CASSWTSGRSEQFF; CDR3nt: TGCGCCAGCAGCTGGACTAGCGGGCGTTCAGAGCAGTTCTTC
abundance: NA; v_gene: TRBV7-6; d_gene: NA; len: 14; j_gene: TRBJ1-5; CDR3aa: CASSPGLGNQPQHF; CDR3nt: TGTGCCAGCAGCCCGGGACTCGGCAATCAGCCCCAGCATTTT
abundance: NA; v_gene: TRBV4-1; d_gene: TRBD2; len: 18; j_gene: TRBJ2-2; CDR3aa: CASSHRERAGGPSGELFF; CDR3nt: TGCGCCAGCAGCCACAGAGAACGGGCGGGGGGGCCTTCGGGGGAGCTGTTTTTT
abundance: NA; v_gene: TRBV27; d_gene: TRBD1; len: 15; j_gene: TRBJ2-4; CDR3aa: CASSPGTGGGNIQCF; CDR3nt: TGTGCCAGCAGCCCGGGGACAGGGGGAGGGAACATTCAGTGCTTC
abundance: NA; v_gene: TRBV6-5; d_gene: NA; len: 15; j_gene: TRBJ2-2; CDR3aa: CASRRRTGYTGELFF; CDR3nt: TGTGCCAGCAGACGGCGGACGGGATACACCGGGGAGCTGTTTTTT
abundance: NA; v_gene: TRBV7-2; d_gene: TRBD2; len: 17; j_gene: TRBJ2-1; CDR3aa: CASSLELAGNSYNEQFF; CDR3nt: TGTGCCAGCAGCTTAGAACTAGCGGGTAACTCCTACAATGAGCAGTTCTTC
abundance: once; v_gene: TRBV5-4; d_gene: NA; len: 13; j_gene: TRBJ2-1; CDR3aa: CASRIGGSNEQFF; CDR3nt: TGTGCCAGCAGAATTGGGGGGTCCAATGAGCAGTTCTTC
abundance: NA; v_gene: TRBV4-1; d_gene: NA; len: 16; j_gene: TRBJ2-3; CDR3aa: CASSLRGQLGADTQYF; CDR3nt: TGCGCCAGCAGCCTGAGAGGACAGCTCGGGGCAGATACGCAGTATTTT
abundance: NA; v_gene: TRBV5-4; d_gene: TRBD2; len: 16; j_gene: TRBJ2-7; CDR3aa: CASSLTGLAGAREQYF; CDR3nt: TGTGCCAGCAGCTTAACGGGACTAGCGGGAGCGCGCGAGCAGTACTTC
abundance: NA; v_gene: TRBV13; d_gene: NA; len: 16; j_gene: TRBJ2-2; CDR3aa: CASSLEETRSTGELFF; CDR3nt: TGTGCCAGCAGCTTAGAGGAGACTAGGAGTACCGGGGAGCTGTTTTTT
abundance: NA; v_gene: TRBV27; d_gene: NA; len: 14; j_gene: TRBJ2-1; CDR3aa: CASSLSLAKNEQFF; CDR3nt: TGTGCCAGCAGTTTGAGTCTAGCCAAAAATGAGCAGTTCTTC
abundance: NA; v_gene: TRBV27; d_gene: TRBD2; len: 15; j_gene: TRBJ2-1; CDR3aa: CASSLSASGYNEQFF; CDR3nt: TGTGCCAGCAGTTTATCGGCTAGCGGTTACAATGAGCAGTTCTTC
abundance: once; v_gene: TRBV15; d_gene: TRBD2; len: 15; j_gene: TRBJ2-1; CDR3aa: CATSRRTSGVNEQFF; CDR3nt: TGTGCCACCAGCAGACGGACTAGCGGGGTCAATGAGCAGTTCTTC
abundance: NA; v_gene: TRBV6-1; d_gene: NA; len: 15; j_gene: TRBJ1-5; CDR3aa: CASSEAEEGNQPQHF; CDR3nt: TGTGCCAGCAGTGAAGCCGAGGAGGGCAATCAGCCCCAGCATTTT
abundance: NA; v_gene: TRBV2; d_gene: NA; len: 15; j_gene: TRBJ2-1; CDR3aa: CASSLETGFANEQFF; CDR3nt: TGTGCCAGCAGCCTGGAAACAGGGTTTGCCAATGAGCAGTTCTTC
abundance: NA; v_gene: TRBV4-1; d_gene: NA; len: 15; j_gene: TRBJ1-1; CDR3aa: CASSIRRGRGTEAFF; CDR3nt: TGCGCCAGCAGCATAAGGCGGGGTAGGGGCACTGAAGCTTTCTTT
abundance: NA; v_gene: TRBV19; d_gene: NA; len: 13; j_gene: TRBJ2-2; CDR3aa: CASSNRESGELFF; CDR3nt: TGTGCCAGTTCTAATCGGGAGTCCGGGGAGCTGTTTTTT
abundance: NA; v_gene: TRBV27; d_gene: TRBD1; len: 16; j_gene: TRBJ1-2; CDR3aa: CASSPTGTVANYGYTF; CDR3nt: TGTGCCAGCAGTCCTACGGGGACAGTAGCTAACTATGGCTACACCTTC
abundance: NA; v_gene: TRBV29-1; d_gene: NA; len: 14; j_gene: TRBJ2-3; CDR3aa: CSVDGGHHSDTQYF; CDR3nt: TGCAGCGTTGATGGGGGACACCACTCAGATACGCAGTATTTT
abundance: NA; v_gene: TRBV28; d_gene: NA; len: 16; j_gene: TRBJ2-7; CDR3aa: CASSPFQGVLSYEQYF; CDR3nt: TGTGCCAGCAGCCCTTTCCAAGGAGTACTCTCCTACGAGCAGTACTTC
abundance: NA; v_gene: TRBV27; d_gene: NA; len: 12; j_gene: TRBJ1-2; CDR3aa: CATYHRVGGYTF; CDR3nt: TGTGCCACCTACCACAGGGTAGGGGGCTACACCTTC
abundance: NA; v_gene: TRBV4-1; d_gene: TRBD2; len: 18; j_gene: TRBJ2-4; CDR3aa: CASSLSLAGVIFKNIQYF; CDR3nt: TGCGCCAGCAGCCTATCACTAGCGGGGGTAATATTCAAAAACATTCAGTACTTC
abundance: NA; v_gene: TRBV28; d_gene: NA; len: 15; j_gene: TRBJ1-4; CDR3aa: CASSFVRTKGEKLFF; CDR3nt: TGTGCCAGCAGTTTCGTCCGGACAAAGGGTGAAAAACTGTTTTTT
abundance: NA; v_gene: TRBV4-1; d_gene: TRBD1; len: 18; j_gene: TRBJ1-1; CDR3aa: CASSLGPGQGFGNTEAFF; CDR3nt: TGCGCCAGCAGCCTAGGGCCGGGACAGGGATTCGGGAACACTGAAGCTTTCTTT
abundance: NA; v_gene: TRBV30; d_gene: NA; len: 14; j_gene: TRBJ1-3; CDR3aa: CAWSWGDSGNTIYF; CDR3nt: TGTGCCTGGAGCTGGGGGGACTCTGGAAACACCATATATTTT
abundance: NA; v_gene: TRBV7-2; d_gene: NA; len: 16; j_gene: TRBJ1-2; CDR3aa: CASSLSTRRADYGYTF; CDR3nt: TGTGCCAGCAGCTTATCGACCCGGCGGGCTGACTATGGCTACACCTTC
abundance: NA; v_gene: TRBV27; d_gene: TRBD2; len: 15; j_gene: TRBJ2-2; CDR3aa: CASRLAGENTGELFF; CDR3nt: TGTGCCAGCAGACTAGCGGGAGAGAACACCGGGGAGCTGTTTTTT
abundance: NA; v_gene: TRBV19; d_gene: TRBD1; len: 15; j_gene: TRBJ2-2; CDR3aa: CASSIGDRGTGELFF; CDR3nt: TGTGCCAGTAGTATTGGGGACAGGGGTACCGGGGAGCTGTTTTTT
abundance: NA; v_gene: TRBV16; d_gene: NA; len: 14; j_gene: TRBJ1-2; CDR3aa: CASSQYPDMGGYTF; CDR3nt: TGTGCCAGCAGCCAATATCCGGACATGGGTGGCTACACCTTC
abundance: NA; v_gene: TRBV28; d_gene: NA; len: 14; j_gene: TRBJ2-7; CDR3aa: CASSFRESTYEQYF; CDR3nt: TGTGCCAGCAGTTTCCGGGAGTCAACCTACGAGCAGTACTTC
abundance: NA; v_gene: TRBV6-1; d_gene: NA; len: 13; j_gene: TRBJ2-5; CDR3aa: CATVDFSQETQYF; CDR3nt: TGTGCCACCGTCGACTTTTCCCAAGAGACCCAGTACTTC
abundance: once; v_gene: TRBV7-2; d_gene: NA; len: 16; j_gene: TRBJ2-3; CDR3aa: CASSLARQGRVDTQYF; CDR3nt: TGTGCCAGCAGCTTAGCGAGGCAGGGGAGGGTTGATACGCAGTATTTT
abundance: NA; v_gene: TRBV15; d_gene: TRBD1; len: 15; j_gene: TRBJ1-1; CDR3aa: CATSSEGAWGTEAFF; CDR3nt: TGTGCCACCAGCAGCGAGGGGGCTTGGGGCACTGAAGCTTTCTTT
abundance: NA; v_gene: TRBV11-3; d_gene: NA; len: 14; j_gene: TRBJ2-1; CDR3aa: CASSFGRGYNEQFF; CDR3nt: TGTGCCAGCAGCTTTGGGCGGGGCTACAATGAGCAGTTCTTC
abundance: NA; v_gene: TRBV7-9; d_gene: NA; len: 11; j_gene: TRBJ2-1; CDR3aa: CASKEYNEQFF; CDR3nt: TGTGCCAGCAAGGAGTACAATGAGCAGTTCTTC
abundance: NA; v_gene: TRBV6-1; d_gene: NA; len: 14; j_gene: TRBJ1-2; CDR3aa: CASSGPGHYYGYTF; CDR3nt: TGTGCCAGCAGTGGCCCAGGACATTACTATGGCTACACCTTC
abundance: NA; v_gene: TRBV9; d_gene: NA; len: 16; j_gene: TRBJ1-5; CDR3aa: CASSGVEANSNQPQHF; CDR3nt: TGTGCCAGCAGCGGTGTAGAAGCTAATAGCAATCAGCCCCAGCATTTT
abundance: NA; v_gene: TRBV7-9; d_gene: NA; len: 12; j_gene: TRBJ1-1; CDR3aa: CASSLGGAEAFF; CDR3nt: TGTGCCAGCAGCTTAGGGGGGGCTGAAGCTTTCTTT
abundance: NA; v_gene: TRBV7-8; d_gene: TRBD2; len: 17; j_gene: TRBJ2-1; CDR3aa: CASSLAITSGRVHEQFF; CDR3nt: TGTGCCAGCAGCTTAGCGATCACTAGCGGGAGGGTCCATGAGCAGTTCTTC
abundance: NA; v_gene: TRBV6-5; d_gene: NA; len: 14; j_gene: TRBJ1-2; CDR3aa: CASSYSIGDYGYTF; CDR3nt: TGTGCCAGCAGTTACTCGATCGGGGACTATGGCTACACCTTC
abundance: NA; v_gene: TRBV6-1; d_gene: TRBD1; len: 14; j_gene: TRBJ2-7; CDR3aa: CASSEGTGGFEQYF; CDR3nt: TGTGCCAGCAGTGAAGGGACAGGGGGCTTCGAGCAGTACTTC
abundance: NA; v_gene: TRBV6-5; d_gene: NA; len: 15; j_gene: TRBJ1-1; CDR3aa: CASSYSPANPTGAFF; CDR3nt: TGTGCCAGCAGTTACTCACCGGCCAACCCCACGGGAGCTTTCTTT
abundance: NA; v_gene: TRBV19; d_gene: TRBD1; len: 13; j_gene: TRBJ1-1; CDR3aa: CASSKGQGFAAFF; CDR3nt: TGTGCCAGTAGCAAGGGACAGGGGTTTGCAGCTTTCTTT
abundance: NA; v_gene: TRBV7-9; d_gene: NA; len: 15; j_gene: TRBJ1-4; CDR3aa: CASSSGTPGHLELFF; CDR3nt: TGTGCCAGCAGCTCCGGGACTCCAGGGCATCTGGAACTGTTTTTT